Listed below are T cell receptor beta chains from one sample, sequenced in a study of cytomegalovirus exposure and HLA in healthy donors. The protocol was immunoSEQ multiplex PCR, while the TCRdb copy is restricted to in-frame clones and leaves out a portion. The table has a few hundred thousand clones, roughly 88% seen once. The sequencing sample was made of PBMCs. The source is a woman aged 18-29 years in good health and CMV-seronegative. CDR3s include the opening cysteine and the closing phenylalanine or tryptophan. A D gene is named only where the DNA matches it firmly. Clone size is shown for a subset of rows, as once, few, many or a class of expanded clone.

d_gene,abundance,v_gene,j_gene,CDR3aa,CDR3nt
TRBD2,NA,TRBV27,TRBJ2-1,CASSPPWGGRVYEQFF,TGTGCCAGCAGTCCACCGTGGGGAGGGCGGGTGTATGAGCAGTTCTTC
TRBD1,NA,TRBV6-5,TRBJ2-2,CASSPDRGGTGELFF,TGTGCCAGCAGCCCTGACAGGGGAGGAACCGGGGAGCTGTTTTTT
NA,few,TRBV7-8,TRBJ1-3,CASSLARVSSGNTIYF,TGTGCCAGCAGCTTAGCGCGGGTCAGCTCTGGAAACACCATATATTTT
NA,NA,TRBV28,TRBJ2-1,CASSRGLDNEQFF,TGTGCCAGCAGCCGGGGACTGGACAATGAGCAGTTCTTC
NA,NA,TRBV2,TRBJ2-7,CASSELEAVGWEQYF,TGTGCCAGCAGTGAATTAGAGGCAGTCGGGTGGGAGCAGTACTTC
NA,NA,TRBV15,TRBJ1-2,CATSRVSRANYGYTF,TGTGCCACCAGCAGAGTTTCGAGGGCTAACTATGGCTACACCTTC
TRBD2,NA,TRBV29-1,TRBJ2-4,CSVEGLLAGNILAKNIQYF,TGCAGCGTTGAAGGGTTGCTAGCGGGGAATATACTAGCCAAAAACATTCAGTACTTC
TRBD2,NA,TRBV27,TRBJ2-7,CASSLRREGPYEQYF,TGTGCCAGCAGTTTGCGTCGGGAGGGACCCTACGAGCAGTACTTC
NA,NA,TRBV15,TRBJ1-4,CATSREARLNEKLFF,TGTGCCACCAGCAGAGAGGCCAGGCTGAATGAAAAACTGTTTTTT
NA,once,TRBV28,TRBJ1-5,CASSPPGTSSESQPQHF,TGTGCCAGCAGCCCACCGGGGACATCCTCGGAAAGTCAGCCCCAGCATTTT
NA,NA,TRBV18,TRBJ2-7,CASSLRAQVTYEQYF,TGTGCCAGCTCACTTAGAGCACAGGTTACCTACGAGCAGTACTTC
TRBD1,NA,TRBV4-3,TRBJ1-1,CASSQVLQGQGSFGTEAFF,TGCGCCAGCAGCCAAGTGCTACAGGGACAGGGCTCGTTCGGCACTGAAGCTTTCTTT
NA,NA,TRBV9,TRBJ2-7,CASSSGNSYEQYF,TGTGCCAGCAGTTCGGGGAACTCCTACGAGCAGTACTTC
TRBD1,NA,TRBV7-3,TRBJ1-6,CASSQGTGVSPLHF,TGTGCCAGCAGCCAAGGGACAGGAGTCTCACCCCTCCACTTT
NA,few,TRBV25-1,TRBJ2-7,CASSDGGGYEQYF,TGTGCCAGCAGTGATGGTGGGGGGTACGAGCAGTACTTC
TRBD2,NA,TRBV10-3,TRBJ2-7,CAISKTSGSSYEQYF,TGTGCCATCAGTAAGACTAGCGGGAGTTCCTACGAGCAGTACTTC
TRBD2,NA,TRBV27,TRBJ2-2,CASSPRTSGGIGGELFF,TGTGCCAGCAGTCCCAGGACTAGCGGGGGGATAGGCGGGGAGCTGTTTTTT
TRBD2,NA,TRBV5-1,TRBJ2-1,CASSSPGTGLARQFF,TGCGCCAGCAGCTCGCCCGGAACCGGACTAGCAAGGCAGTTCTTC
TRBD1,once,TRBV28,TRBJ2-3,CASSFLSGTGSTDTQYF,TGTGCCAGCAGTTTTTTGTCCGGGACAGGTAGCACAGATACGCAGTATTTT
TRBD2,NA,TRBV7-2,TRBJ2-3,CASSKRTSVNTDTQYF,TGTGCCAGCAGCAAGAGGACTAGCGTCAACACAGATACGCAGTATTTT
TRBD2,NA,TRBV11-3,TRBJ2-5,CASSSGTSGTRETQYF,TGTGCCAGCAGCTCAGGGACTAGCGGGACGAGGGAGACCCAGTACTTC
TRBD1,many,TRBV29-1,TRBJ2-2,CSGQGAGGELFF,TGCAGCGGCCAGGGGGCGGGCGGGGAGCTGTTTTTT
TRBD2,NA,TRBV4-1,TRBJ2-1,CASSQGLAGAYNEQFF,TGCGCCAGCAGCCAGGGGCTAGCGGGAGCCTACAATGAGCAGTTCTTC
TRBD1,NA,TRBV6-6,TRBJ1-2,CASSRGTGYGYTF,TGTGCCAGCAGCCGCGGGACAGGGTATGGCTACACCTTC
TRBD2,NA,TRBV28,TRBJ2-5,CASSLNLFSGTETQYF,TGTGCCAGCAGTTTAAACCTGTTTAGCGGGACGGAGACCCAGTACTTC
NA,NA,TRBV15,TRBJ2-7,CATRDNRDLPDEQYF,TGTGCCACCAGAGACAACAGGGATTTACCCGACGAGCAGTACTTC
NA,NA,TRBV9,TRBJ1-5,CASSVGWSDNQPQHF,TGTGCCAGCAGCGTAGGATGGTCAGACAATCAGCCCCAGCATTTT
NA,NA,TRBV7-6,TRBJ2-7,CASSSTSGGVSYEQYF,TGTGCCAGCAGCTCCACCTCTGGCGGGGTCTCCTACGAGCAGTACTTC
NA,NA,TRBV27,TRBJ1-1,CASRGGMNTEAFF,TGTGCCTCCAGGGGAGGGATGAACACTGAAGCTTTCTTT
TRBD2,NA,TRBV5-1,TRBJ2-5,CASSPAGLAGEGTQYF,TGCGCCAGCAGCCCGGCCGGACTAGCCGGGGAAGGGACCCAGTACTTC
NA,NA,TRBV28,TRBJ2-7,CASSPSGIYEQYF,TGTGCCAGCAGTCCCTCAGGGATCTACGAGCAGTACTTC
NA,NA,TRBV15,TRBJ2-3,CATTSGDTQYF,TGTGCCACCACCAGCGGGGATACGCAGTATTTT
TRBD1,NA,TRBV28,TRBJ2-7,CASSRTGVSEQYF,TGTGCCAGCAGTCGGACAGGGGTTAGCGAGCAGTACTTC
NA,NA,TRBV29-1,TRBJ2-7,CSVARGRNEQYF,TGCAGCGTTGCACGAGGGAGAAACGAGCAGTACTTC
NA,NA,TRBV5-1,TRBJ2-1,CASSLVGGAEQFF,TGCGCCAGCAGCTTGGTTGGCGGGGCCGAGCAGTTCTTC
NA,NA,TRBV6-6,TRBJ1-1,CASGTALSTEAFF,TGTGCCAGCGGCACAGCTCTAAGCACTGAAGCTTTCTTT
TRBD1,NA,TRBV6-5,TRBJ1-3,CASSVTGSSGNTIYF,TGTGCCAGCAGTGTGACAGGGAGCTCTGGAAACACCATATATTTT
TRBD2,NA,TRBV27,TRBJ2-7,CASSWGTSGRVNEQYF,TGTGCCAGCAGTTGGGGGACTAGCGGGAGGGTTAACGAGCAGTACTTC
TRBD1,once,TRBV9,TRBJ1-6,CASSAGQNNSPLHF,TGTGCCAGCAGCGCGGGACAGAATAATTCACCCCTCCACTTT
NA,NA,TRBV18,TRBJ2-7,CATRSSSYEQYF,TGTGCCACTCGGAGTTCCTCCTACGAGCAGTACTTC
NA,NA,TRBV7-9,TRBJ1-1,CASSHEGTEAFF,TGTGCCAGCAGCCATGAGGGCACTGAAGCTTTCTTT
TRBD1,NA,TRBV6-1,TRBJ1-2,CATPFGTGTLYGYTF,TGTGCCACCCCGTTTGGGACAGGGACCCTCTATGGCTACACCTTC
NA,NA,TRBV2,TRBJ2-7,CASTGDSLSSEQYF,TGTGCCAGCACTGGCGACAGCCTATCGTCCGAGCAGTACTTC
TRBD1,NA,TRBV15,TRBJ1-4,CATSRAPGQGREKLFF,TGTGCCACCAGCAGAGCCCCGGGACAGGGGAGAGAAAAACTGTTTTTT
TRBD2,NA,TRBV7-8,TRBJ2-7,CASSLEEMLLTSRSYEQYF,TGTGCCAGCAGCTTAGAGGAAATGCTTCTGACTAGCAGGTCCTACGAGCAGTACTTC
NA,NA,TRBV28,TRBJ1-5,CASSPNQPQHF,TGTGCCAGCAGTCCTAATCAGCCCCAGCATTTT
TRBD1,NA,TRBV7-9,TRBJ1-5,CASSLQGASNQPQHF,TGTGCCAGCAGCCTACAGGGGGCAAGCAATCAGCCCCAGCATTTT
NA,NA,TRBV5-1,TRBJ2-5,CASSSTGWVQETQYF,TGCGCCAGCAGCTCTACAGGGTGGGTCCAAGAGACCCAGTACTTC
TRBD1,NA,TRBV6-5,TRBJ1-5,CASSWTGPPQPQHF,TGTGCCAGCAGTTGGACAGGGCCCCCTCAGCCCCAGCATTTT
NA,few,TRBV5-1,TRBJ2-1,CASKKMLGSSYNEQFF,TGCGCCAGCAAAAAGATGCTGGGCAGCTCCTACAATGAGCAGTTCTTC
TRBD2,NA,TRBV4-2,TRBJ2-2,CASSQVVLAGDTGELFF,TGTGCCAGCAGCCAAGTGGTACTAGCGGGAGACACCGGGGAGCTGTTTTTT
NA,NA,TRBV5-4,TRBJ2-7,CASSFVPLSYEQYF,TGTGCCAGCAGCTTCGTCCCCTTATCCTACGAGCAGTACTTC
TRBD1,NA,TRBV19,TRBJ1-2,CASSLPGQGVYGYTF,TGTGCCAGTAGTCTTCCGGGACAGGGGGTCTATGGCTACACCTTC
NA,few,TRBV11-2,TRBJ1-3,CASSRDNSGNTIYF,TGTGCCAGCAGCCGCGACAACTCTGGAAACACCATATATTTT
TRBD1,NA,TRBV28,TRBJ1-1,CASSVTGGVDTEAFF,TGTGCCAGCAGCGTCACAGGGGGCGTTGACACTGAAGCTTTCTTT
NA,NA,TRBV19,TRBJ1-1,CASSIPGLDTEAFF,TGTGCCAGTAGTATACCAGGGTTGGACACTGAAGCTTTCTTT
TRBD2,NA,TRBV2,TRBJ2-1,CASSAPSGRESLERSYNEQFF,TGTGCCAGCAGTGCCCCCTCGGGGCGGGAGTCACTGGAAAGATCCTACAATGAGCAGTTCTTC
TRBD1,NA,TRBV2,TRBJ2-5,CASSSGGTAQETQYF,TGTGCCAGCAGTTCTGGTGGGACAGCCCAAGAGACCCAGTACTTC